Following are 5 T cell receptor beta chains from one sample sequenced in a study of blood T cell repertoires in COVID-19 (dated by TCRdb to the early 2020s). Library preparation employed the immunoSEQ multiplex PCR assay. TCRdb holds this immuneACCESS table with in-frame rearrangements only. Some clones are missing; in checked studies, unresolved V genes explain under half, and the rest has no known cause. The table for this sample lists approximately 200,000 clones; around 94% of them were counted only once. The biggest ten clones account for 0.76% of the sample. Sequenced input: peripheral blood. The source of these receptors is a man aged 25 to 45 with COVID-19, enrolled during active disease.

The chain recombines TRBV6-6 with TRBJ2-7, with D possibly being TRBD1 (5 bases). With 8 bases removed from V and 4 bases from J, the gap between germline ends came to 15 bases. The CDR3 totals 13 residues. From germline, CDR1 is MNHNY and CDR2 SVGAGI (reference sequence). CDR3 bases: TGTGCCAGCTCCCAGGACACCGTTTACGAGCAGTACTTC. Amino acid sequence: CASSQDTVYEQYF.

V is TRBV6-5 and J is TRBJ2-7; 10 nucleotides align to TRBD1. CDR1 is MNHEY, CDR2 SVGAGI, per germline. There are 14 residues in the CDR3. The V and J ends lost 6 bases and 6 bases, in that order; junction bases with no gene match: 8. The DNA of the CDR3 is TGTGCCAGCAGATCCGGGACAGGGGTTCCCGAGCAGTACTTC. Translated: CASRSGTGVPEQYF.

This chain joins TRBV10-2 and TRBJ1-3; D unresolved. This CDR3 has 16 amino acids. Germline CDR1 reads WSHSY; CDR2 reads SAAADI. V was pared by 3 bases and J by 0 bases, with 12 bases between. CDR3 amino acids: CASSDRDPFSGNTIYF. The CDR3 DNA reads as TGCGCCAGCAGTGATAGAGATCCTTTCTCTGGAAACACCATATATTTT.

This chain connects TRBV5-6 to TRBJ1-3; 7 bases are shared with TRBD1. V lost 4 bases and J lost 1; bases outside the gene matches: 11. CDR1 is SGHDT, CDR2 YYEEEE, per germline. The CDR3 sequence is 17 residues long. The CDR3: CASSPRDRELSGNTIYF. CDR3 bases: TGTGCCAGCAGCCCCCGCGACAGGGAGTTATCTGGAAACACCATATATTTT.

This chain links TRBV4-1 with TRBJ2-1; D perhaps matches TRBD2 (5 bases). Trimming shortened V by 8 bases and J by 4 bases, and 12 bases separated the two germline ends. CDR1 and CDR2 from the germline V gene are MGHRA and YSYEKL. This CDR3 has 13 residues. The CDR3 DNA reads as TGCGCCAGCGCGCGACGGGGTTACAATGAGCAGTTCTTC. Translation: CASARRGYNEQFF.